Reported below is one TCR beta chain. Its antigen is not known. Researchers made TCR beta libraries by using iRepertoire HTBI primers and running Arm-PCR on CDR3 regions. Original processing notes: Overall, samples carried more than 55 TRBV and 14 TRBJ segments. TCRdb used MiXCR to reprocess the multiplex PCR reads, holding one entry per CDR3 protein. TCRdb, not the authors, supplied the V and J calls. This sample has roughly 440,000 distinct CDR3 sequences, with about 16% found just once. This record belongs to a study of regulatory T cells in long-lasting Graves disease. Broader study findings: Gene preferences differed: TRBV28, TRBJ1-2, TRBJ2-5 in persistent cases.

Germline CDR1 and CDR2: LGHDT and YNNKEL (reference sequence). Trimming removed 0 bases from V and 6 bases from J; junction bases left unmatched: 7. The CDR3 runs to 16 residues. Time point indicated: newly diagnosed GD, antithyroid drugs for less than 3 months. TCR sequences were obtained from RNA taken from PBMCs. This same sample was also taken into another study, of T cells in Graves' hyperthyroidism and ophthalmopathy. That publication notes: A patient was excluded if there was uncontrolled infection, other autoimmune disease, pregnancy or lactation. Blood also contained most expanded thyroid clonotypes above 0.001.

The chain is built from TRBV3-1 and TRBJ2-3, with 9 bases that match TRBD2. The source was peripheral blood mononuclear cells (PBMCs), collected at new diagnosis, from a patient treated with antithyroid drugs. This TCR was recovered from a woman younger than 30 with Graves disease. CDR3 coding DNA: TGTGCCAGCAGCCAAGAAAGGCTAGCGGGAACGGATACGCAGTATTTT. Encoded protein: CASSQERLAGTDTQYF.